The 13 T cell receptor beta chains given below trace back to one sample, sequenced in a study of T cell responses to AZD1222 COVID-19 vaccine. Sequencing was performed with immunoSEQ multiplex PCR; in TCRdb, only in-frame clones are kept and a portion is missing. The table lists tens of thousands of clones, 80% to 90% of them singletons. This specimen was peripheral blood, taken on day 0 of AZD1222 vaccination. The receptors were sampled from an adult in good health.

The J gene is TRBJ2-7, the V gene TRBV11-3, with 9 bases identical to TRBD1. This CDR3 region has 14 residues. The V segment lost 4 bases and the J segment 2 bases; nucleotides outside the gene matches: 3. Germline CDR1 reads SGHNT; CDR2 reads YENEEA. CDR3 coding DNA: TGTGCCAGCAGCTCCTGGACAGGGGCCTACGAGCAGTACTTC. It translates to CASSSWTGAYEQYF.

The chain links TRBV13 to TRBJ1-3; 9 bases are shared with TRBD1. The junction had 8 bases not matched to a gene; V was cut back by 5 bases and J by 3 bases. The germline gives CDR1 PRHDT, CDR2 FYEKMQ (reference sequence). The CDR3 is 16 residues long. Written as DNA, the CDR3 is TGTGCCAGCAGCATTAACAGGGGACAGGGTGGAAACACCATATATTTT. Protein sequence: CASSINRGQGGNTIYF.

The CDR3 bases are TGTGCCAGCAGGAAAACAGGGTTTAATCAGCCCCAGCATTTT. Its protein is CASRKTGFNQPQHF. The rearrangement uses TRBV6-5 and TRBJ1-5; D might be TRBD1 (6 bases). Germline V gene sequence: CDR1 MNHEY, CDR2 SVGAGI. This CDR3 contains 14 residues. V was pared by 6 bases and J by 4 bases, with 13 bases between.

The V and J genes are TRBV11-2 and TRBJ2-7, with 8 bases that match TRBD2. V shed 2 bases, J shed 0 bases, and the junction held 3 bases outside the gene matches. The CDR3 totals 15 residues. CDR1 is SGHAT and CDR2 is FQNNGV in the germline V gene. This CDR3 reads CASSLIRGGSYEQYF. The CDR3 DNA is TGTGCCAGCAGCTTAATACGGGGGGGCTCCTACGAGCAGTACTTC. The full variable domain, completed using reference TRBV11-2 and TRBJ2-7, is EAGVAQSPRYKIIEKRQSVAFWCNPISGHATLYWYQQILGQGPKLLIQFQNNGVVDDSQLPKDRFSAERLKGVDSTLKIQPAKLEDSAVYLCASSLIRGGSYEQYFGPGTRLTVT.

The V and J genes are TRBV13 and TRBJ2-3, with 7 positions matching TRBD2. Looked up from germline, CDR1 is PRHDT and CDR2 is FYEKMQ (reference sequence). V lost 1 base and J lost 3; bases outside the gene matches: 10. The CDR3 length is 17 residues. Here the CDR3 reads CASSLAGLGFGTDTQYF. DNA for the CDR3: TGTGCCAGCAGCTTAGCAGGACTAGGGTTTGGAACAGATACGCAGTATTTT.

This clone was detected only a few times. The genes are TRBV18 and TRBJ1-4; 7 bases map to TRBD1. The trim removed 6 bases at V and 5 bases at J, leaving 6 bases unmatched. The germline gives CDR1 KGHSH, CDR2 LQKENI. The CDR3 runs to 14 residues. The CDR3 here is CASSQGGTNEKLFF. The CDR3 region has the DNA TGTGCCAGCTCCCAGGGGGGAACAAATGAAAAACTGTTTTTT.

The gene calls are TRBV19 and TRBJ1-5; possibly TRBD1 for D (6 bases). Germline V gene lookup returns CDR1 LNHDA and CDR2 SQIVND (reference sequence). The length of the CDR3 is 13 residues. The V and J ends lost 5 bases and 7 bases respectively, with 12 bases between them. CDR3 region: CASSPQQGQPQHF. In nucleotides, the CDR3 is TGTGCCAGTAGTCCTCAACAGGGACAGCCCCAGCATTTT. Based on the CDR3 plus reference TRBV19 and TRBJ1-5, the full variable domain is DGGITQSPKYLFRKEGQNVTLSCEQNLNHDAMYWYRQDPGQGLRLIYYSQIVNDFQKGDIAEGYSVSREKKESFPLTVTSAQKNPTAFYLCASSPQQGQPQHFGDGTRLSIL.

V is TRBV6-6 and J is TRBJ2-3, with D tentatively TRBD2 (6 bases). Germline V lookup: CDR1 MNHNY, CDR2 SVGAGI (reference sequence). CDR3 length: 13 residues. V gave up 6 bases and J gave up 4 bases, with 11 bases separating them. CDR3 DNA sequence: TGTGCCAGCAGGCCTTGGGGGGCAGATACGCAGTATTTT. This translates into CASRPWGADTQYF.

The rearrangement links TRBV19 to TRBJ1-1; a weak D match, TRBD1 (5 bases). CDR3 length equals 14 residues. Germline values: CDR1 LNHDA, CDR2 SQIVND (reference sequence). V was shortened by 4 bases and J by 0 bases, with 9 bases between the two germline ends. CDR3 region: CASSKGTVNTEAFF. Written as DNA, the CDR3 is TGTGCCAGTAGTAAGGGGACGGTGAACACTGAAGCTTTCTTT. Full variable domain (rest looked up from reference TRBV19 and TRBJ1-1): DGGITQSPKYLFRKEGQNVTLSCEQNLNHDAMYWYRQDPGQGLRLIYYSQIVNDFQKGDIAEGYSVSREKKESFPLTVTSAQKNPTAFYLCASSKGTVNTEAFFGQGTRLTVV.

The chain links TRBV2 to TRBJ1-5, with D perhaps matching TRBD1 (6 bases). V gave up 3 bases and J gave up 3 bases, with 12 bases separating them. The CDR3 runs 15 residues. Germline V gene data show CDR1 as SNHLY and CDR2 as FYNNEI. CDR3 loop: CASSEQGLSNQPQHF. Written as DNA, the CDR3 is TGTGCCAGCAGTGAGCAGGGGCTTTCCAATCAGCCCCAGCATTTT.

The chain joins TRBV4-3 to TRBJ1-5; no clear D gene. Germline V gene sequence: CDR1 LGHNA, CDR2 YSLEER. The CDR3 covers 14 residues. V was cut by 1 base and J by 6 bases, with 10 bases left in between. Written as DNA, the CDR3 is TGCGCCAGCAGCCAAGCTTGGGGTCGTCAGCCCCAGCATTTT. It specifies CASSQAWGRQPQHF.

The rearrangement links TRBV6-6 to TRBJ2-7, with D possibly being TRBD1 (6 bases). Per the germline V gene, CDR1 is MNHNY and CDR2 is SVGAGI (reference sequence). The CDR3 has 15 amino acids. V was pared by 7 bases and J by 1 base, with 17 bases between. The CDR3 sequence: CASTTGRGSSYEQYF. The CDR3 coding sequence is TGTGCCAGCACAACAGGCAGGGGTTCGTCCTACGAGCAGTACTTC.

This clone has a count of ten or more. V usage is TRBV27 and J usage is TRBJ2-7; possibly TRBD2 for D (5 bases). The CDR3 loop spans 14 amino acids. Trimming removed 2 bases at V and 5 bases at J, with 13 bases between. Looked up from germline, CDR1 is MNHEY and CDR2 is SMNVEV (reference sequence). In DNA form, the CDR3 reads TGTGCCAGCAGTTTAAGAGGCGGGCTGAACGAGCAGTACTTC. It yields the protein CASSLRGGLNEQYF.